This T cell receptor (beta chain) was retrieved from a study of T cell clonotyping in hematopoietic cell transplantation. This CDR3 is 15 amino acids long. Germline values: CDR1 SQVTM, CDR2 ANQGSEA. Germline trimming cut 0 bases from V and 5 bases from J; bases unmatched to any gene: 7. A word on this clone: The antigen remains unidentified.

Broader study findings: After transplant, recipient diversity fell while pathologically expanded clonotypes grew through day 180. Few recipient clonotypes overlapped donors; over 95% were de novo at given depth. Without cell sorting, CD4 versus CD8 contributions remain unresolved.

Profiled with immunoSEQ multiplex PCR; TCRdb holds only in-frame clones, not every one. The sample lists about 4,400 clones; nearly 70% were seen once. The material was PBMCs, obtained 100 days after allogeneic stem cell transplant. The TCR comes from a male patient between 60 and 69 years old who had an allogeneic stem cell transplant, so the T cells may come from the graft donor. Some clones in this sample may be carry-over from other donors' samples. This chain links TRBV29-1 with TRBJ2-5; 9 bases fit TRBD1. The CDR3 is CSVEEDRGRSETQYF. The CDR3 DNA reads TGCAGCGTTGAAGAGGACAGGGGTCGATCGGAGACCCAGTACTTC.